This entry lists 9 T cell receptor beta chains sequenced from one sample in a study of blood T cell repertoires in COVID-19. Sequencing was performed with immunoSEQ multiplex PCR; in TCRdb, only in-frame clones are kept and a portion is missing. The sample has about 300,000 clones, about 93% seen once. The source material was PBMCs or T cells enriched from blood (not recorded which). The receptors derive from a woman aged 25 to 39 who had recovered from COVID-19.

The chain links TRBV19 to TRBJ2-3; 12 positions agree with TRBD2. The germline CDR1 and CDR2 sequences are LNHDA and SQIVND (reference sequence). The length of the CDR3 is 17 residues. V gave up 5 bases and J gave up 2 bases; unmatched junction bases: 8. In nucleotides, the CDR3 is TGTGCCAGTAGTCCCATGCGACTAGCGGGAGCCACAGATACGCAGTATTTT. Its translation: CASSPMRLAGATDTQYF.

This chain uses TRBV7-3 with TRBJ2-3, with 14 bases lining up with TRBD2. CDR1 is SGHTA and CDR2 is FQGTGA in the germline V gene. Trimming took 5 bases from V and 3 from J; bases not matched to a gene: 7. The CDR3 runs to 17 residues. The CDR3 sequence: CASSRKGLAGATDTQYF. CDR3 DNA sequence: TGTGCCAGCAGCAGAAAGGGACTAGCGGGAGCAACAGATACGCAGTATTTT.

The chain uses TRBV7-2 and TRBJ1-6; D is undetermined. Germline CDR1 is SGHTA and CDR2 is FQGNSA. Trimming took 1 base from V and 7 from J, leaving 8 bases between them. This CDR3 is 14 amino acids long. The CDR3 nucleotides read TGTGCCAGCAGCTTAGGGGCAGTAAATTCACCCCTCCACTTT. Translating gives CASSLGAVNSPLHF. Supplemented by reference TRBV7-2 and TRBJ1-6, the full variable domain reads GAGVSQSPSNKVTEKGKDVELRCDPISGHTALYWYRQSLGQGLEFLIYFQGNSAPDKSGLPSDRFSAERTGGSVSTLTIQRTQQEDSAVYLCASSLGAVNSPLHFGNGTRLTVT.

The V call is TRBV9, the J call TRBJ1-4, with D possibly being TRBD1 (6 bases). Trimming cost V 4 bases and J 9 bases, with 13 bases left between them. The CDR3 sequence is 13 residues long. Germline assignment: CDR1 SGDLS and CDR2 YYNGEE. CDR3 loop: CASSPNQGKKLFF. The CDR3, as DNA: TGTGCCAGCAGCCCTAATCAGGGGAAAAAACTGTTTTTT.

The chain recombines TRBV7-3 with TRBJ2-2; TRBD2 aligns across 7 bases. This CDR3 has 15 amino acids. The V gene's germline CDR1 is SGHTA and CDR2 FQGTGA. With 5 bases clipped from V and 7 bases from J, the junction kept 10 bases outside the gene matches. CDR3 coding DNA: TGTGCCAGCAGCCCTTCCCTAGCGGTAGGCGGGGAGCTGTTTTTT. It codes for CASSPSLAVGGELFF.

J is TRBJ2-1 and V is TRBV19, with 9 bases matching TRBD2. V shed 4 bases, J shed 7 bases, and the junction held 8 bases outside the gene matches. Germline CDR1 reads LNHDA; CDR2 reads SQIVND (reference sequence). The length of the CDR3 is 15 residues. The CDR3 nucleotides are TGTGCCAGTAGTAGGTTAGCGGGAGTGACGAATGAGCAGTTCTTC. It yields the protein CASSRLAGVTNEQFF.

The J gene is TRBJ2-3, the V gene TRBV7-2; the D is unclear. V was clipped by 6 bases and J by 3 bases, with 13 bases between them. Germline CDR1 and CDR2: SGHTA and FQGNSA. CDR3 length: 14 residues. CDR3 amino acids: CASSKFGATDTQYF. CDR3 sequence (DNA): TGTGCCAGCAGTAAATTCGGTGCGACAGATACGCAGTATTTT.

This clone was picked up one time. This sequence joins TRBV7-9 and TRBJ2-5, with D possibly being TRBD2 (5 bases). Germline assignment: CDR1 SEHNR and CDR2 FQNEAQ (reference sequence). V was clipped by 0 bases and J by 2 bases, with 10 bases between them. The CDR3 loop spans 15 amino acids. The CDR3 DNA is TGTGCCAGCAGCTTAGCCCCGGGGAATCAAGAGACCCAGTACTTC. Translating it yields CASSLAPGNQETQYF.

This chain connects TRBV12-3 or TRBV12-4 to TRBJ2-3; 10 bases are a match to TRBD1. The CDR3 extends over 13 amino acids. J lost 5 bases, V lost 10 bases, and 6 bases had no gene match. In DNA form, the CDR3 reads TGTGCCACCAGACAGGGGGCGAGAGATACGCAGTATTTT. Encoded protein: CATRQGARDTQYF.